Listed below are T cell receptor beta chains from one sample, sequenced in a study of shared clonotypes between healthy human individuals. The repertoire was sequenced with immunoSEQ multiplex PCR; TCRdb's copy has only in-frame clones and lacks some. The sample contains roughly 720,000 clones, around 91% of which appear only once. Sample: memory CD8+ T cells from PBMCs. The source of these receptors is a man aged 18 to 30 in good health. Some clones in this sample may be carry-over from other donors' samples. CDR3s include the opening cysteine and the closing phenylalanine or tryptophan. A D gene is named only where the DNA matches it firmly. Only part of the rows carry a size: once, few, many, or a class if the clone is expanded.

d_call	j_call	v_call	clone_size	cdr3_nt	cdr3_aa
TRBD2	TRBJ2-4	TRBV10-3	NA	TGTGCCGCTGCGGGGGGCTCAGCCAAAAACATTCAGTACTTC	CAAAGGSAKNIQYF
TRBD2	TRBJ2-2	TRBV11-3	NA	TGTGCCAGCAGCTTAGATTCTAGCGGGAGTCCCGGGGAGCTGTTTTTT	CASSLDSSGSPGELFF
NA	TRBJ2-7	TRBV11-2	NA	TGTGCCAGCAGCTTAGGCCCGGAGCAGTACTTC	CASSLGPEQYF
NA	TRBJ1-2	TRBV4-1	NA	TGCGCCAGCAGCCAAGTTGGGCAGGGGAAAGGCTACACCTTC	CASSQVGQGKGYTF
NA	TRBJ1-1	TRBV27	NA	TGTGCCAGCAGTTTCAGGGTTTCGGCTGAAGCTTTCTTT	CASSFRVSAEAFF
TRBD1	TRBJ1-2	TRBV6-7	NA	TGTGCCAGCAGTTACTCTTACCGGGACAGGGGGCGGGAGGCCAACTATGGCTACACCTTC	CASSYSYRDRGREANYGYTF
TRBD2	TRBJ2-1	TRBV4-1	once	TGCGCCAGCAGCCAAGAAACGTTGGCGGGAGGTGAAAATGAGCAGTTCTTC	CASSQETLAGGENEQFF
NA	TRBJ1-1	TRBV10-2	NA	TGCGCCAGCAGTGAGCGCTCGGAGGCTTTCTTT	CASSERSEAFF
NA	TRBJ1-2	TRBV30	NA	TGTGCCTACCGGACCCGCCCTAACTATGGCTACACCTTC	CAYRTRPNYGYTF
TRBD2	TRBJ2-1	TRBV6-5	NA	TGTGCCAGCAGTTTCGAGCGGGAGTTGGATGAGCAGTTCTTC	CASSFERELDEQFF
NA	TRBJ1-5	TRBV9	NA	TGTGCCAGCAGCGTAGGGTCAGGGAGCAATCAGCCCCAGCATTTT	CASSVGSGSNQPQHF
NA	TRBJ2-3	TRBV28	NA	TGTGCCAGCAGGGCCTCAAGTTTTGGCACAGATACGCAGTATTTT	CASRASSFGTDTQYF
NA	TRBJ2-7	TRBV7-9	NA	TGTGCCAGCAGCTTAAACTACGAGCAGTACTTC	CASSLNYEQYF
TRBD2	TRBJ2-3	TRBV30	few	TGTGCCGGACACTCTAGCGGGAGGGCAGATACGCAGTATTTT	CAGHSSGRADTQYF
TRBD1	TRBJ2-7	TRBV28	NA	TGTGCCAGCAGTTTTCCAGCCGAGACAGGGTCCTACGAGCAGTACTTC	CASSFPAETGSYEQYF
NA	TRBJ2-7	TRBV11-2	once	TGTGCCAGCAGCTTAGGGCACTACGAGCAGTACTTC	CASSLGHYEQYF
TRBD2	TRBJ2-1	TRBV2	NA	TGTGCCAGCAGTGAAGCAGCGGGAACCTACAATGAGCAGTTCTTC	CASSEAAGTYNEQFF
TRBD1	TRBJ2-7	TRBV6-1	NA	TGTGCCAGCAGTGAACGGGGACAGGGCTACGAGCAGTACTTC	CASSERGQGYEQYF
NA	TRBJ2-3	TRBV9	once	TGTGCCAGCAGCGTAGCTTCGGGGGACGGACTATCTAGCACAGATACGCAGTATTTT	CASSVASGDGLSSTDTQYF
TRBD1	TRBJ2-1	TRBV7-2	NA	TGTGCCAGCAGCTCCGGACAGGGGAGCTCCTACAATGAGCAGTTCTTC	CASSSGQGSSYNEQFF
TRBD2	TRBJ2-2	TRBV6-5	once	TGTGCCAGCAGTCGGCGGGAGGGTAACGGGGAGCTGTTTTTT	CASSRREGNGELFF
TRBD1	TRBJ2-3	TRBV10-3	NA	TGTGCCATCACGGACAGGGCAAGCACAGATACGCAGTATTTT	CAITDRASTDTQYF
TRBD2	TRBJ2-7	TRBV30	NA	TGTGCCTGGAAGGGAGTAGGCGGGAGGAGCTCCTACGAGCAGTACTTC	CAWKGVGGRSSYEQYF
NA	TRBJ2-1	TRBV30	NA	TGTGCCTGGACGAGAGGTTACTCCTACAATGAGCAGTTCTTC	CAWTRGYSYNEQFF
TRBD1	TRBJ1-2	TRBV6-1	NA	TGTGCCAGCAGAGCGACAGGGGCTAACTATGGCTACACCTTC	CASRATGANYGYTF
TRBD1	TRBJ2-7	TRBV9	NA	TGTGCCAGCAGCCCCCAGGGACAGGGGGCCTACGAGCAGTACTTC	CASSPQGQGAYEQYF
NA	TRBJ1-4	TRBV9	once	TGTGCCAGCAGCGCCCGGACGGCCCGTAATGAAAAACTGTTTTTT	CASSARTARNEKLFF
NA	TRBJ2-1	TRBV4-1	once	TGCGCCAGCACTGGGGTGGCGGGGCCCAACAATGAGCAGTTCTTC	CASTGVAGPNNEQFF
NA	TRBJ2-5	TRBV7-3	NA	TGTGCCAGCAGCTTAACTGGGGGTGACGAGACCCAGTACTTC	CASSLTGGDETQYF
NA	TRBJ1-5	TRBV5-8	NA	TGTGCCAGCAGCTTGGTTAGTCTCCCCTGGCCCCAGCATTTT	CASSLVSLPWPQHF
TRBD1	TRBJ1-5	TRBV7-9	NA	TGTGCCAGCAGCAATCCGGGACAGGGTGATCAGCCCCAGCATTTT	CASSNPGQGDQPQHF
NA	TRBJ2-2	TRBV5-4	NA	TGTGCCAGCAGCTTGGTCCCCGGGGCGAACACCGGGGAGCTGTTTTTT	CASSLVPGANTGELFF
TRBD1	TRBJ2-7	TRBV5-1	NA	TGCGCCAGCAGCTCGGACAGGACCAACGCCGACGAGCAGTACTTC	CASSSDRTNADEQYF
NA	TRBJ1-2	TRBV9	once	TGTGCCAGCAGCGTAGAGCCAGGACCTAACTATGGCTACACCTTC	CASSVEPGPNYGYTF
NA	TRBJ2-7	TRBV10-3	NA	TGTGCCATCAGTCCTTCGGGGCATGGGGACGAGCAGTACTTC	CAISPSGHGDEQYF
NA	TRBJ1-2	TRBV13	NA	TGTGCCAGCAGCTTAGCAAACCCCCAAGGGTGCGCCTTC	CASSLANPQGCAF
NA	TRBJ1-5	TRBV2	NA	TGTGCCAGCAGTGAAGGTGAAGGGTATCAGCCCCAGCATTTT	CASSEGEGYQPQHF
NA	TRBJ2-3	TRBV9	once	TGTGCCAGCAGCGCTCCTTTCGATACGCAGTATTTT	CASSAPFDTQYF
TRBD1	TRBJ1-4	TRBV4-1	once	TGCGCCAGCAGCCAGATACAGGGGAGGTGGACAAATGAAAAACTGTTTTTT	CASSQIQGRWTNEKLFF
NA	TRBJ2-1	TRBV5-8	NA	TGTGCCAGCAGCTTGGGGACGGTCCACTACAATGAGCAGTTCTTC	CASSLGTVHYNEQFF
NA	TRBJ1-2	TRBV7-8	NA	TGTGCCAGCAGCTGGGCCCCTAACTATGGCTACACCTTC	CASSWAPNYGYTF
NA	TRBJ2-1	TRBV14	NA	TGTGCCAGCAGCCCTTGGACGGGCAGCTCCTACAATGAGCAGTTCTTC	CASSPWTGSSYNEQFF